This T cell receptor (beta chain) was recovered during a study of CD8 T cell repertoires and HIV-1 epitope variants. Study-wide context: Twenty-five autologous and known Gag and Nef epitope variant peptides each stimulated T cells separately. T cells were cultured for more than 9 days with cytokines added on days 3 and 7.

The CDR3 covers 17 residues. Trimming removed 3 bases from V and 5 bases from J, with 21 bases in between. Per the germline V gene, CDR1 is SGHTS and CDR2 is YDEGEE. A word on this clone: What it binds is unknown.

The table came from immunoSEQ multiplex PCR; TCRdb's copy has only in-frame clones and leaves some out. The data show about 4,800 clones, with around three fifths seen just once and roughly 42% held by the top ten. The sequencing input was cultured CD8+ T cells derived from PBMCs. This chain links TRBV5-8 with TRBJ2-1; perhaps TRBD2 as D (6 bases). The receptor comes from a male donor with HIV. The CDR3 region is CASSWEDTTDPHNEQFF. CDR3 sequence (DNA): TGTGCCAGCAGCTGGGAGGATACGACGGACCCACACAATGAGCAGTTCTTC. Based on the CDR3 plus reference TRBV5-8 and TRBJ2-1, the full variable domain is EAGVTQSPTHLIKTRGQQATLRCSPISGHTSVYWYQQALGLGLQFLLWYDEGEERNRGNFPPRFSGRQFPNYSSELNVNALELEDSALYLCASSWEDTTDPHNEQFFGPGTRLTVL.